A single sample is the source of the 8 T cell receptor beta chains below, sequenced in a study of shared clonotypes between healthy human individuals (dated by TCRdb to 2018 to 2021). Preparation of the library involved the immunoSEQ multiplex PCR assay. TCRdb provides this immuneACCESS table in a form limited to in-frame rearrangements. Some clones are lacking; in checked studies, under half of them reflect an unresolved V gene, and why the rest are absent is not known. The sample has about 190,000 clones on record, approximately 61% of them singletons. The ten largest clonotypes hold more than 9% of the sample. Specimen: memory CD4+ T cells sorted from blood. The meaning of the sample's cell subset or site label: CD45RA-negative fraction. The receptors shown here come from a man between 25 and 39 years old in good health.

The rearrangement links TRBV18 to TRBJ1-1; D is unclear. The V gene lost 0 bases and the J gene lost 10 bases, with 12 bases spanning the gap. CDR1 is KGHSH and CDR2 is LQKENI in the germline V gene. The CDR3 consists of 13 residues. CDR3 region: CASSPPGQEVAFF. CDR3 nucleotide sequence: TGTGCCAGCTCACCACCGGGTCAGGAAGTAGCTTTCTTT.

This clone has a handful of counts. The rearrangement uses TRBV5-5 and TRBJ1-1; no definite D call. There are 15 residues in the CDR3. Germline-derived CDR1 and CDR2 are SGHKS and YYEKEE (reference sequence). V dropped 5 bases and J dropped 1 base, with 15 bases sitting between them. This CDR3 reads CASRRAAQPNTEAFF. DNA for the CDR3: TGTGCCAGCAGGAGAGCAGCACAGCCGAACACTGAAGCTTTCTTT.

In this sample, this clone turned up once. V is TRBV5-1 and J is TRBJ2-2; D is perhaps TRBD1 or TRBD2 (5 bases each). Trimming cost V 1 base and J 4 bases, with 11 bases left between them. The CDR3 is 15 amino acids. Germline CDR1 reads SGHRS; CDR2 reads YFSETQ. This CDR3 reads CASSLTGPGTGELFF. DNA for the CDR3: TGCGCCAGCAGCTTGACGGGGCCCGGCACCGGGGAGCTGTTTTTT.

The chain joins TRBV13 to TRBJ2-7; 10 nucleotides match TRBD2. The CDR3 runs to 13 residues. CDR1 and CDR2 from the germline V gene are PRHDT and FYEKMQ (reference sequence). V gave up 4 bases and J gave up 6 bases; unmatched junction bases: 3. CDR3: CASSSLAGGEQYF. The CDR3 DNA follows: TGTGCCAGCAGCTCTTTAGCGGGAGGCGAGCAGTACTTC. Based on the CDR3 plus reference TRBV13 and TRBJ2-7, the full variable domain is AAGVIQSPRHLIKEKRETATLKCYPIPRHDTVYWYQQGPGQDPQFLISFYEKMQSDKGSIPDRFSAQQFSDYHSELNMSSLELGDSALYFCASSSLAGGEQYFGPGTRLTVT.

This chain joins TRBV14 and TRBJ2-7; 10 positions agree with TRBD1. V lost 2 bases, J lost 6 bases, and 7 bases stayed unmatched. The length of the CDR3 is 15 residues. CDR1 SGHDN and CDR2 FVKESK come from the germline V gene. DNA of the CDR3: TGTGCCAGCAGCCAATGGGGACAGGGGCGGAGCGAGCAGTACTTC. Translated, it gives CASSQWGQGRSEQYF.

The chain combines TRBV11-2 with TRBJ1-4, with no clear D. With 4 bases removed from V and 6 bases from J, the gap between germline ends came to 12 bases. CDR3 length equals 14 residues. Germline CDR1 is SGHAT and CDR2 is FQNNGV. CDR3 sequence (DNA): TGTGCCAGCAGCTCTCCCCCATGGGATGAAAAACTGTTTTTT. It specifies CASSSPPWDEKLFF.

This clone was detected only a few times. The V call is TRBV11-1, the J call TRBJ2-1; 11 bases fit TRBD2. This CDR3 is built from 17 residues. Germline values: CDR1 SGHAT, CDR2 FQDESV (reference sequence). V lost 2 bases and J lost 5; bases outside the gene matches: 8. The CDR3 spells CASSLWETSGKNNEQFF. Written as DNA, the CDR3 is TGTGCCAGCAGCTTATGGGAGACTAGCGGGAAAAACAATGAGCAGTTCTTC.

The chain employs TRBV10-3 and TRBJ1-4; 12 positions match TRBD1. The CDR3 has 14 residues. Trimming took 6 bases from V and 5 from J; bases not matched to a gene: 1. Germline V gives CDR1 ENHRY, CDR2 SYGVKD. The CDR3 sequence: CAIRGQGANEKLFF. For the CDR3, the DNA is TGTGCCATCAGGGGACAGGGGGCGAATGAAAAACTGTTTTTT.